The clone carrying this TCR beta chain has at least ten counts. Its target is unknown. This record belongs to a study of beta chain features in type 1 diabetes. The study, taken as a whole, reports: VDJ junctions in type 1 diabetes patients carried more deletions and fewer insertions. Type 1 diabetes patients had TCRB CDR3s that were shorter (moderately but significantly so) in all four CD4+ subsets.

CD4+ cells of the naive, central memory, regulatory and stem cell-like memory types were sorted via CD45RO/CCR7/CD25/CD127/CD95/CD27. As every portion of the isolated RNA was reverse transcribed, the sequencing read expressed TCRB transcripts. Assay: immunoSEQ multiplex PCR; the TCRdb copy retains only in-frame clones and omits some. The sample has a few hundred thousand clones, roughly a tenth seen once. This sequence was found in a man younger than 40 with type 1 diabetes. Sequences were obtained from central memory CD4+ T cells from blood.

DNA of the CDR3: TGTGCCAGCAGCTTCTCGGTTGGTACGGAGATGAACACTGAAGCTTTCTTT. Its translation: CASSFSVGTEMNTEAFF. The V gene is TRBV7-9, the J gene TRBJ1-1; D not resolved. V was clipped by 3 bases and J by 0 bases, with 17 bases between them. This CDR3 region has 17 residues. The germline V gene encodes CDR1 SEHNR and CDR2 FQNEAQ (reference sequence).